Below, one T cell receptor beta chain is given with its context. Antigen unknown. TCR beta libraries were made by quantitative 5'-RACE with molecular barcodes. Via MiXCR, TCRdb re-called the 5' RACE reads, giving one row per CDR3 protein. This sample has approximately 440,000 distinct CDR3 sequences, with roughly 15% found just once. The entry originates in a study of CD8 T cells in ankylosing spondylitis. General study results and limits: Researchers reportedly found disease-linked clones significantly enriched in matched ankylosing spondylitis synovial fluid. Disease-linked clones bore a CD8+ phenotype, appearing relatively rarely in peripheral blood. Before this, some motif variants had been reported in reactive arthritis synovial fluid and blood. A TCR beta motif of roughly 8 highly homologous variants appeared characteristic of ankylosing spondylitis blood.

This TCR was sampled from a male donor with ankylosing spondylitis. Sequencing was done on a sample of blood, either unsorted or a sorted T cell fraction (not recorded which).

CDR3 region: CASSQVRGFQETQYF. CDR3 DNA sequence: TGTGCCAGCAGCCAGGTTCGGGGGTTTCAAGAGACCCAGTACTTC. V usage is TRBV4-2 and J usage is TRBJ2-5; TRBD2 might be the D (6 bases). The CDR3 runs 15 residues. Germline V lookup: CDR1 LGHNA, CDR2 YNFKEQ. Trimming left V 3 bases short and J 2 bases short, with 13 bases between.